This TCR beta chain is drawn from a study of radiotherapy plus CTLA-4 blockade in lung cancer. This clone was detected only a few times. The data were produced by immunoSEQ multiplex PCR, yet TCRdb's version contains in-frame clones alone and is incomplete. The data contain about 85,000 clones, approximately 86% of them singletons. The sequence was collected from a human donor with non-small cell lung cancer who had a partial response to radiotherapy plus ipilimumab. Here the sequenced sample was peripheral blood, taken from a patient treated with radiotherapy plus ipilimumab.

The CDR3 sequence is CASRGQGNTEAFF. The CDR3 DNA is TGTGCCAGCAGAGGACAGGGGAACACTGAAGCTTTCTTT. V usage is TRBV28 and J usage is TRBJ1-1; 8 positions match TRBD1. This CDR3 contains 13 residues. J gave up 1 base and V 6 bases, and 1 base lay outside the gene matches. The germline V gene has CDR1 MDHEN and CDR2 SYDVKM.